This T cell receptor beta chain originates from a study of cytomegalovirus exposure and HLA in healthy donors. About this clone: The antigen is unknown.

TCRdb keeps only in-frame clones here, not all; method: immunoSEQ multiplex PCR. The sample yields some 100,000 clones, about nine tenths seen once. Whole-study results and caveats: Cytomegalovirus status was reportedly diagnosed by the classifier with high sensitivity and specificity. There were a few CMV-associated chains whose specificity for CMV antigens was confirmed in vitro.

The donors were members of the validation cohort, which comprised about 120 subjects and was separate from the first cohort of some 680 subjects. The TCR was taken from a man younger than 30 in good health and CMV-seropositive. Source material: PBMCs.

The CDR3 DNA reads as TGCGCCAGCAGCCCAAGAGCCGGGACAGGGAGCCCCGGGGAGCTGTTTTTT. Translating gives CASSPRAGTGSPGELFF. The V call is TRBV4-1, the J call TRBJ2-2, with 9 bases identical to TRBD1. This CDR3 spans 17 amino acids. J gave up 6 bases and V 4 bases, and 12 bases lay outside the gene matches. Germline V gives CDR1 MGHRA, CDR2 YSYEKL.